This TCR beta chain was observed in a study of blood T cells in healthy people across ages (dated by TCRdb to about 2015). A note on the overall study: Template switching captured roughly one uniquely barcoded TCR beta cDNA molecule per two T cells in model experiments. Donors of different ages were randomly distributed across sequencing lanes to avoid experimental bias. For two donors (one aged 18 to 30 and one aged 80 or older), the study analyzed two additional independent replicas of 1 million unique cDNA reads from the same blood draw. Donors were grouped into four age groups: young (average roughly 15 years), middle-aged (39), aged (around 62) and long-lived (approximately 75). Age-related changes in TCR beta repertoire diversity were measured in the study by deep sequencing normalized with unique cDNA molecular identifiers.

Systemically healthy Caucasian individuals from Russia, over 30 in total and aged about 6 to 90 years, were included as donors. Each donor gave about 9.7 milliliters of peripheral blood, drawn into EDTA-treated Vacutainer tubes. Ficoll-Paque density-gradient centrifugation was used to isolate PBMCs, with at least 6.5 million per sample. Trizol reagent was used to extract total RNA from the PBMCs, yielding at least 5.5 micrograms per sample. For every donor, an aliquot of PBMCs went through flow cytometry to measure the percentages of naive CD45RAhigh/CD27high T cells. The CDR3 holds 12 amino acids from the cysteine to the phenylalanine. The retained sequence is limited to the CDR3, 36 bases, with the frame set at the first base. Trimming removed 6 bases from V and 6 bases from J, leaving 14 bases between the germline ends. For CDR1 and CDR2, the germline V gene (reference sequence) lists DFQATT and SNEGSKA.

The count of this clonotype is one. The antigen it recognizes is unknown. Nothing much larger sits one base from this clone, and base qualities are not available. Study-wide conclusions, independent of this receptor: Total diversity estimates from one million sequenced T cells were considered lower bounds and underestimates. Because profiling used bulk unsorted PBMCs, naive and antigen-experienced compartments could not be compared conclusively. Observed TCR beta diversity per million T cells fell roughly linearly with age, and a significant reduction was already apparent by age roughly 40. Observed TCR beta diversity correlated strongly with the percentage of naive T cells measured by flow cytometry. The CMV infection status of donors was not known, potentially confounding age-related changes in expanded clonotypes. Compared with the aged group, more naive CD4+ T cells, fewer expanded clones and increased TCR diversity were shown by the long-lived group, suggesting age selection.

Libraries were made using 5' RACE. For sequencing, an Illumina HiSeq 2500 was employed. A second PCR of about 6 to 12 cycles was run with a J-beta primer mix and a sample-barcoded 5' primer. A unique molecular identifier was introduced onto each TCR beta cDNA molecule by a template-switch 5' adaptor carrying 12 random nucleotides. At least 2.5 million CDR3-containing paired-end reads were obtained from each sample. All of the RNA was converted into first-strand cDNA using the Mint cDNA synthesis kit, with a TRBC-specific oligonucleotide serving as the primer. Following uracil-DNA glycosylase treatment, a first 18-cycle PCR with universal primers M1SS and BC2_uni_R was performed on all cDNA. As for how the authors treated the data: For normalization, 1 million high-quality reads were randomly selected from each sample, with every read carrying a distinct molecular identifier. Instead of being binned into consensus sequences, reads that shared molecular identifiers were thrown out. MiTCR, set to a Q25 quality threshold and the strictest error-elimination algorithm, was used for CDR3 identification, clonotype clustering and error correction. A nonparametric unseen species model with Euler transformation was used to estimate a lower bound on total TCR beta diversity. Using fastp at Q25 and MiXCR, TCRdb reprocessed the public reads and kept productive beta chains. CDR3 protein sequences are deduplicated, and each keeps its most common genes and DNA. For this entry, the V and J calls and clone size follow TCRdb and not the study's own pipeline. The sample table shows roughly 1,500,000 distinct CDR3 sequences, and around 42% are seen once. The leading ten clones occupy 7.9% of the sample.

Sequenced material: blood. The sequence came from a woman in her late teens or twenties in good health. This chain joins TRBV20-1 to TRBJ1-1; the D segment could be TRBD1, given 5 matching bases. The nucleotide sequence is TGCAGTGCCAAACTACAGGTTGCTGAAGCTTTCTTT. Protein translation: CSAKLQVAEAFF.